These T cell receptor beta chains were read from a single sample in a study of cytomegalovirus exposure and HLA in healthy donors. TCRdb's copy holds only in-frame clones and misses some; the assay was immunoSEQ multiplex PCR. The sample has 140,000 or so clones, roughly 85% seen once; the top ten hold approximately 3%. Sequencing was carried out using PBMCs. These receptors were obtained from a male donor in good health and CMV-seronegative. CDR3s include the opening cysteine and the closing phenylalanine or tryptophan. The order of the fields is CDR3 protein, V gene, J gene.

CSALAGYEQYF	TRBV20-1	TRBJ2-7
CASSQVEGQNTEAFF	TRBV4-1	TRBJ1-1
CASSPRPAAGAASYEQYF	TRBV18	TRBJ2-7
CAREGYTF	TRBV6-5	TRBJ1-2
CASSFSGTTFGTQYF	TRBV13	TRBJ2-5
CASSLGIWRVYSNQPQHF	TRBV28	TRBJ1-5
CASSLEGTSETQYF	TRBV11-3	TRBJ2-5
CASTQSVALGMNTEAFF	TRBV7-8	TRBJ1-1
CATSRAGGPSGANVLTF	TRBV15	TRBJ2-6
CASSVPGQDSHEQYF	TRBV27	TRBJ2-7
CASSVGLAFTGELFF	TRBV9	TRBJ2-2
CASSRQGAEGGYTF	TRBV5-5	TRBJ1-2
CASLDRGRGYNEQFF	TRBV6-1	TRBJ2-1
CASSYMGGSYNEQFF	TRBV6-6	TRBJ2-1
CASSSREIAKNIQYF	TRBV27	TRBJ2-4
CASSLGLWRVTGENTEAFF	TRBV13	TRBJ1-1
CASSLGGAGRAAGELFF	TRBV7-2	TRBJ2-2
CASSRQVKNTEAFF	TRBV18	TRBJ1-1
CASSPSYMGLEREQYF	TRBV4-1	TRBJ2-7
CASSDPGQDNYGYTF	TRBV2	TRBJ1-2
CASSFPQGAGFYEQYF	TRBV5-6	TRBJ2-7
CASYPQLNINTGELFF	TRBV19	TRBJ2-2
CASSQEGTVTDTQYF	TRBV4-1	TRBJ2-3
CASRGGPNQPQHF	TRBV6-1	TRBJ1-5
CASSRGTSGGAGQYF	TRBV13	TRBJ2-3
CASSQDPFGRPHNEQFF	TRBV14	TRBJ2-1
CATSRGWTEETQYF	TRBV15	TRBJ2-5
CASSSSRQDNYGYTF	TRBV27	TRBJ1-2
CASRGVGTVLEKLFF	TRBV2	TRBJ1-4
CATSRDTGRGKNIQYF	TRBV15	TRBJ2-4
CASSLREGTAYEQYF	TRBV27	TRBJ2-7
CASSYAGTAYGGELFF	TRBV6-5	TRBJ2-2
CASSPYGGRGNTGELFF	TRBV5-1	TRBJ2-2
CASSLERGGNTDTQYF	TRBV13	TRBJ2-3
CASSQLAGGNTDTQYF	TRBV5-1	TRBJ2-3
CASSATGYETQYF	TRBV7-9	TRBJ2-5
CASSPLPTDPYGYTF	TRBV18	TRBJ1-2
CASSLTVAKNIQYF	TRBV6-5	TRBJ2-4
CASGLALWGGGVTDTQYF	TRBV12-5	TRBJ2-3
CASSLLRQGGITEAFF	TRBV27	TRBJ1-1
CASSLVAGYEQYF	TRBV5-4	TRBJ2-7
CASSAGQVQFF	TRBV25-1	TRBJ1-4
CSSSLASSGTGVRETQYF	TRBV7-9	TRBJ2-5
CASSAAGPEPLNTEAFF	TRBV5-5	TRBJ1-1
CASSEAGYNEQFF	TRBV2	TRBJ2-1
CASSLRRLPGQPQHF	TRBV5-6	TRBJ1-5
CASSERHTYNSPLHF	TRBV6-1	TRBJ1-6
CASTRGTGSAGELFF	TRBV18	TRBJ2-2
CASSLALAGGRETQYF	TRBV27	TRBJ2-5
CASSGGLQGSTNEKLFF	TRBV28	TRBJ1-4
CASTPDRTLSNQPQHF	TRBV19	TRBJ1-5
CASSFSPLNTQYF	TRBV5-8	TRBJ2-3
CASSVVEEYEQYF	TRBV9	TRBJ2-7
CASSFRGGRETQYF	TRBV7-3	TRBJ2-5
CASRPSRGNSNQPQHF	TRBV27	TRBJ1-5
CASLGTDLGNEKLFF	TRBV10-1	TRBJ1-4
CASSTDRGPGDTQYF	TRBV19	TRBJ2-3